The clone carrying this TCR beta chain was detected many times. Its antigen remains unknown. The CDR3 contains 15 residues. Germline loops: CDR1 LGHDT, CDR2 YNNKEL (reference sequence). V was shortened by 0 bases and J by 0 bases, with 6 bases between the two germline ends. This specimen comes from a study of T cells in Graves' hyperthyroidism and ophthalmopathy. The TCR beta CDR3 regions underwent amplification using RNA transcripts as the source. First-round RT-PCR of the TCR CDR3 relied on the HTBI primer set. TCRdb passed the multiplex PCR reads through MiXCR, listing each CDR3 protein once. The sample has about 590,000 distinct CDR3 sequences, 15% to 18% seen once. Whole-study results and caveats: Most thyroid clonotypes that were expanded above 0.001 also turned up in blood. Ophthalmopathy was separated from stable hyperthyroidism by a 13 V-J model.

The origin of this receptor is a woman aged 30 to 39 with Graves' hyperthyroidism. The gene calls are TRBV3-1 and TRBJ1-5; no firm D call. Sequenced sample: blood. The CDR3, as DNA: TGTGCCAGCAGCCAAGATACAGTTAGCAATCAGCCCCAGCATTTT. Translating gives CASSQDTVSNQPQHF.